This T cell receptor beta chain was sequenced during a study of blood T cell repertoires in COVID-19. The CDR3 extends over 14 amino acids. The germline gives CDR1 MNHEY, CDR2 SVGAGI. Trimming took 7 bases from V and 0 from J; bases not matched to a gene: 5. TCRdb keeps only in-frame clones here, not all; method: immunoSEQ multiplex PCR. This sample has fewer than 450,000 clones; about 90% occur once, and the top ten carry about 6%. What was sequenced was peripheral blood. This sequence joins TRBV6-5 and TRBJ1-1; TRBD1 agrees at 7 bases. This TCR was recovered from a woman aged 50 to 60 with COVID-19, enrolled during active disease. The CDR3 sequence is CASTGGQLNTEAFF. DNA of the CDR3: TGTGCCAGCACCGGGGGACAGCTGAACACTGAAGCTTTCTTT.